These T cell receptor beta chains were read from a single sample in a study of spatial heterogeneity in lung cancer. One entry per CDR3 protein, called by TCRdb with MiXCR from the 5' RACE reads. The sample has 2,000 to 2,500 distinct CDR3 sequences, roughly 8.9% seen once; the top ten hold 9.5% to 15%. The sequenced sample was lung tumor tissue, obtained at surgery. The source is a male donor with early-stage non-small cell lung cancer. The CDR3 runs from the conserved cysteine through the conserved F or W. D genes are given only for firm matches. Clone size is stated in some rows and not others, as once, few, many or a class when expanded.

j_call: TRBJ2-1
d_call: .
v_call: TRBV4-3
clone_size: .
cdr3_aa: CASSQAGGSEQFF
cdr3_nt: TGCGCCAGCAGCCAAGCTGGAGGATCTGAGCAGTTCTTC

j_call: TRBJ2-3
d_call: .
v_call: TRBV14
clone_size: medium-sized
cdr3_aa: CASSPHQQTDTQYF
cdr3_nt: TGTGCCAGCAGCCCACATCAACAGACAGATACGCAGTATTTT

j_call: TRBJ2-7
d_call: .
v_call: TRBV5-1
clone_size: many
cdr3_aa: CASSLGVGSWRQSYEQYF
cdr3_nt: TGCGCCAGCAGCTTGGGGGTCGGATCTTGGAGGCAATCCTACGAGCAGTACTTC

j_call: TRBJ2-6
d_call: .
v_call: TRBV2
clone_size: once
cdr3_aa: CASTARGAGGANVLTF
cdr3_nt: TGTGCCAGCACCGCGAGGGGGGCTGGTGGGGCCAACGTCCTGACTTTC

j_call: TRBJ2-6
d_call: TRBD1
v_call: TRBV5-1
clone_size: many
cdr3_aa: CASSSGQPSGANVLTF
cdr3_nt: TGCGCCAGCAGCTCGGGACAGCCCTCTGGGGCCAACGTCCTGACTTTC

j_call: TRBJ2-7
d_call: .
v_call: TRBV20-1
clone_size: .
cdr3_aa: CSASVPGVSTEQYF
cdr3_nt: TGCAGTGCTAGTGTCCCAGGGGTGTCGACCGAGCAGTACTTC

j_call: TRBJ2-5
d_call: .
v_call: TRBV7-9
clone_size: .
cdr3_aa: CASTPSVGTTQYF
cdr3_nt: TGTGCCAGCACCCCCAGTGTGGGGACGACCCAGTACTTC

j_call: TRBJ1-5
d_call: .
v_call: TRBV12-3/TRBV12-4
clone_size: many
cdr3_aa: CASSQRGSNQPQHF
cdr3_nt: TGTGCCAGCAGTCAGCGGGGGAGCAATCAGCCCCAGCATTTT

j_call: TRBJ2-3
d_call: TRBD1
v_call: TRBV19
clone_size: many
cdr3_aa: CASSIADRGLKDTQYF
cdr3_nt: TGTGCCAGTAGTATAGCTGACAGGGGGCTCAAAGATACGCAGTATTTT

j_call: TRBJ2-1
d_call: .
v_call: TRBV7-6
clone_size: .
cdr3_aa: CASSYRNDNEQFF
cdr3_nt: TGTGCCAGCAGCTACCGGAACGACAATGAGCAGTTCTTC

j_call: TRBJ1-1
d_call: TRBD1
v_call: TRBV19
clone_size: medium-sized
cdr3_aa: CASSLRGRFGTEAFF
cdr3_nt: TGTGCCAGTAGTCTCAGGGGGCGGTTCGGCACTGAAGCTTTCTTT

j_call: TRBJ2-3
d_call: .
v_call: TRBV11-2
clone_size: medium-sized
cdr3_aa: CASSLLGSTDTQYF
cdr3_nt: TGTGCCAGCAGCTTACTAGGATCCACAGATACGCAGTATTTT

j_call: TRBJ2-3
d_call: .
v_call: TRBV5-1
clone_size: medium-sized
cdr3_aa: CASAGGLSTDTQYF
cdr3_nt: TGCGCCAGCGCCGGGGGGCTTAGCACAGATACGCAGTATTTT

j_call: TRBJ1-2
d_call: .
v_call: TRBV6-1
clone_size: few
cdr3_aa: CASSEGPLIRGYGYTF
cdr3_nt: TGTGCCAGCAGTGAAGGACCCCTTATACGGGGCTATGGCTACACCTTC

j_call: TRBJ1-2
d_call: .
v_call: TRBV7-2
clone_size: medium-sized
cdr3_aa: CASTLGIGLEGGYTF
cdr3_nt: TGTGCCAGCACATTAGGGATCGGACTCGAGGGAGGCTACACCTTC

j_call: TRBJ2-3
d_call: .
v_call: TRBV9
clone_size: .
cdr3_aa: CASSGKPSTDTQYF
cdr3_nt: TGTGCCAGCAGCGGGAAACCTAGCACAGATACGCAGTATTTT

j_call: TRBJ1-6
d_call: .
v_call: TRBV6-2/TRBV6-3
clone_size: medium-sized
cdr3_aa: CASRPQVANSPLHF
cdr3_nt: TGTGCCAGCAGACCTCAAGTAGCGAATTCACCCCTCCACTTT

j_call: TRBJ2-5
d_call: .
v_call: TRBV4-1
clone_size: medium-sized
cdr3_aa: CASSQDDLAAQETQYF
cdr3_nt: TGCGCCAGCAGCCAAGATGACCTAGCCGCGCAAGAGACCCAGTACTTC

j_call: TRBJ2-1
d_call: .
v_call: TRBV6-2/TRBV6-3
clone_size: medium-sized
cdr3_aa: CASSLAIYNEQFF
cdr3_nt: TGTGCCAGTAGTCTGGCGATCTACAATGAGCAGTTCTTC

j_call: TRBJ1-5
d_call: .
v_call: TRBV6-1
clone_size: medium-sized
cdr3_aa: CASRAEVSYSNQPQHF
cdr3_nt: TGTGCCAGCAGGGCTGAGGTTAGTTATAGCAATCAGCCCCAGCATTTT

j_call: TRBJ1-2
d_call: .
v_call: TRBV7-8
clone_size: .
cdr3_aa: CASSLNLQGGLGGSF
cdr3_nt: TGTGCCAGCAGCTTAAACCTCCAAGGGGGTTTGGGTGGCTCCTTC